The rows below give T cell receptor beta chains drawn from one sample of a study of blood T cell repertoires in COVID-19. Repertoires were generated with immunoSEQ multiplex PCR, while TCRdb's copy carries only in-frame clones and drops some. The sample lists over 150,000 clones; approximately 91% were seen once. The sequencing input was peripheral blood. These receptors came from a man aged 18 to 29 with acute or convalescent COVID-19. CDR3s leave out the opening cysteine and the closing phenylalanine or tryptophan. Only part of the rows carry a size: once, few, many, or a class if the clone is expanded.

V	J	size	CDR3
TRBV7-2	TRBJ1-5	-	ASSLGGDTRTQPQH
TRBV5-1	TRBJ1-5	once	ASSPTTGSYSNQPQH
TRBV29-1	TRBJ1-1	-	SVRGGLGKTEAF
TRBV10-1	TRBJ2-2	-	ASSDPGGSGELF
TRBV6-1	TRBJ2-7	-	ASSEGTGWREQY
TRBV25-1	TRBJ2-2	-	ASSEWGTSNTGELF
TRBV14	TRBJ1-3	-	ASSPNYRSYSGNTIY
TRBV7-9	TRBJ1-2	-	ASSLGGVYGYT
TRBV4-2	TRBJ2-3	few	ASSQLAGGTDTQY
TRBV19	TRBJ1-2	-	ASSIGLTYGYT
TRBV2	TRBJ1-2	-	ASSGLQANYGYT
TRBV5-4	TRBJ1-1	few	ASSLTGWTEAF
TRBV5-4	TRBJ1-2	-	ASSRGQEINYGYT
TRBV2	TRBJ1-1	-	ASSPTGIAEAF
TRBV15	TRBJ2-1	-	ATSPLGGSLSYNEQF
TRBV30	TRBJ1-5	-	AWSVPARTGGRAPQH
TRBV5-4	TRBJ1-6	-	ASSLDQGDSPLH
TRBV18	TRBJ2-2	-	ASSSAGVPNTGELF
TRBV5-6	TRBJ1-5	-	ASTSWQGNQPQH
TRBV25-1	TRBJ2-1	once	ASSTGTGGNEQF
TRBV5-1	TRBJ1-1	-	ASSFEINTEAF
TRBV6-2/TRBV6-3	TRBJ2-7	-	ASSLAGGYEQY
TRBV24-1	TRBJ1-1	-	ATSDEQGRAF
TRBV5-1	TRBJ2-6	-	ASSLVTPGSGANVLT
TRBV5-8	TRBJ1-5	once	ASSSGQGEGNQPQH
TRBV5-1	TRBJ2-3	-	ASSFGGGNTDTQY
TRBV30	TRBJ2-2	-	AWAGSTSGELF
TRBV27	TRBJ2-7	-	ASSTPSFSGPRLRYEQY
TRBV18	TRBJ1-2	-	ASSPSLTYSGSGYT
TRBV19	TRBJ1-1	-	ASRVSGRNTEAF
TRBV27	TRBJ1-2	-	ASSLSEQGAANYGYT
TRBV11-2	TRBJ2-7	-	ASSLVWAKREQY
TRBV18	TRBJ1-3	-	ASSRGTGGERSTIY
TRBV9	TRBJ2-5	-	ASSVDAYSPETQY
TRBV12-5	TRBJ2-2	-	ASGFQTGGDFANTGELF
TRBV7-9	TRBJ2-7	-	ASSLGQSLTYEQY
TRBV6-5	TRBJ2-7	-	ASYPGGAYEQY
TRBV9	TRBJ2-5	-	ASSLGTSGQETQY
TRBV5-1	TRBJ2-7	few	ASSSWNPGDRGYEQY
TRBV5-4	TRBJ2-2	once	ASSYGLVDTGELF
TRBV3-1/TRBV3-2	TRBJ2-2	-	ASSRTRDSPDTGELF
TRBV6-1	TRBJ2-4	-	ASSDTVKNIQY
TRBV13	TRBJ2-1	-	ASSYPGFYNEQF
TRBV10-3	TRBJ2-7	-	AISVPGQGFDREQY
TRBV6-5	TRBJ1-6	once	ASRLGQGGSPLH
TRBV5-8	TRBJ2-6	-	ASSLDTGVAGANVLT
TRBV2	TRBJ2-6	-	ARRGGASGANVLT